These T cell receptor beta chains were read from a single sample in a study of shared clonotypes between healthy human individuals. Sequenced by immunoSEQ multiplex PCR; TCRdb stores in-frame clones only, minus some. Here the sample spans some 2.1 million clones, approximately 95% being singletons. Input material: naive CD4+ T cells sorted from blood. These receptors were taken from a man between 18 and 35 years old in good health. CDR3s include the opening cysteine and the closing phenylalanine or tryptophan. A D gene is named only where the DNA matches it firmly. Clone size is stated in some rows and not others, as once, few, many or a class when expanded.

j_call clone_size v_call d_call cdr3_nt cdr3_aa
TRBJ2-7 NA TRBV7-8 TRBD2 TGTGCCAGCAGCACCGGGACTAGCGGCTACGAGCAGTACTTC CASSTGTSGYEQYF
TRBJ1-6 NA TRBV7-2 NA TGTGCCAGCAGCTTAGATTGGAGCTCCTATAATTCACCCCTCCACTTT CASSLDWSSYNSPLHF
TRBJ2-1 NA TRBV11-2 TRBD1 TGTGCCAGCAGCACGGGACAGTACAATGAGCAGTTCTTC CASSTGQYNEQFF
TRBJ1-4 NA TRBV4-2 NA TGTGCCAGCAGCCAAGGCGTAGGGGAGGGCGAAAAACTGTTTTTT CASSQGVGEGEKLFF
TRBJ2-1 once TRBV29-1 NA TGCGCACTATCGGAGGGTTCCTACAATGAGCAGTTCTTC CALSEGSYNEQFF
TRBJ1-1 NA TRBV27 NA TGTGCCAGCAGTCCCAGGAGGGACACTGAAGCTTTCTTT CASSPRRDTEAFF
TRBJ2-5 NA TRBV2 NA TGTGCCAGCAGTGTCTGGCAGCCAGGTCCAGAGACCCAGTACTTC CASSVWQPGPETQYF
TRBJ1-3 NA TRBV18 TRBD1 TGTGCCAGCTCCCCTGACAGGGTGGCTGGAAACACCATATATTTT CASSPDRVAGNTIYF
TRBJ1-1 once TRBV28 NA TGTGCCAGCAGTCCGAGGGCCCTGGTGAACACTGAAGCTTTCTTT CASSPRALVNTEAFF
TRBJ1-5 NA TRBV5-1 NA TGCGCCAGCAGCTTGGCTGGTAGCAATCAGCCCCAGCATTTT CASSLAGSNQPQHF
TRBJ2-5 NA TRBV7-9 NA TGTGCCAGCAGCTTAGTAAGGGGGTTTGAGACCCAGTACTTC CASSLVRGFETQYF
TRBJ2-7 NA TRBV6-1 NA TGTGCCAGCAGTGAATTGGGGGATACCTACGAGCAGTACTTC CASSELGDTYEQYF
TRBJ1-6 NA TRBV21-1 NA TGTGCCAGCAGCAAAGGCAAGGGAAGAGGACAGCTTGTGTCACCCCTCCACTTT CASSKGKGRGQLVSPLHF
TRBJ2-1 NA TRBV7-2 TRBD1 TGTGCCATCCCGAACCCAGGGACAGGGCATGAGCAGTTCTTC CAIPNPGTGHEQFF
TRBJ1-1 NA TRBV5-1 NA TGCGCCAGCAGCCCCACTCAGGGACCCACTGAAGCTTTCTTT CASSPTQGPTEAFF
TRBJ1-4 NA TRBV25-1 TRBD1 TGTGCCAGCACTCAGGGACAGGGGGTTGAAAAACTGTTTTTT CASTQGQGVEKLFF
TRBJ1-2 NA TRBV19 NA TGTGCCAGTAGTATTACCCCACGAAGAGGCTACACCTTC CASSITPRRGYTF
TRBJ1-2 many TRBV4-1 NA TGCGCCAGCAGCCAAGGGGAGGCGACTTTCTATGGCTACACCTTC CASSQGEATFYGYTF
TRBJ1-5 NA TRBV19 NA TGTGCCAGTAGTATTATGGCTGAGAATAGCAATCAGCCCCAGCATTTT CASSIMAENSNQPQHF
TRBJ2-7 NA TRBV29-1 TRBD1 TGCAGCGTCGGACAGGCTTCCTACGAGCAGTACTTC CSVGQASYEQYF
TRBJ1-6 NA TRBV5-1 NA TGCGCCAGCAGCTTGGACCCAGGTCCGAGCTCCTATAATTCACCCCTCCACTTT CASSLDPGPSSYNSPLHF
TRBJ2-7 NA TRBV2 TRBD1 TGTGCCAGCAGGGGCCTCGGGACAGGGACCTACGAGCAGTACTTC CASRGLGTGTYEQYF
TRBJ2-7 few TRBV11-2 TRBD2 TGTGCCAGCAGCTTAGGACTAGCGGTATACGAGCAGTACTTC CASSLGLAVYEQYF
TRBJ1-1 NA TRBV29-1 TRBD1 TGCAGCGTTGTACAGGGGACAACTATGAACACTGAAGCTTTCTTT CSVVQGTTMNTEAFF
TRBJ2-5 NA TRBV7-9 TRBD2 TGTGCCAGCAGCTTGGGGACTAGCGGGGGAGCGAGTGGAGAGACCCAGTACTTC CASSLGTSGGASGETQYF
TRBJ2-7 NA TRBV2 TRBD1 TGTGCCAGCAGTGGACAGGGGGGCGCCTACGAGCAGTACTTC CASSGQGGAYEQYF
TRBJ1-2 NA TRBV9 TRBD1 TGTGCCAGCAGCGTAGGCCGGACAGGCAACTATGGCTACACCTTC CASSVGRTGNYGYTF
TRBJ1-2 NA TRBV14 NA TGTGCCAGCAGCCCAGAGGGAGGGTCCTATGGCTACACCTTC CASSPEGGSYGYTF
TRBJ1-3 NA TRBV5-1 NA TGCGCCAGCAGCTTGGGGAAGTCCGGAAACACCATATATTTT CASSLGKSGNTIYF
TRBJ2-7 NA TRBV11-2 NA TGTGCCAGCAGCTTAAGTCACGAGCAGTACTTC CASSLSHEQYF
TRBJ2-4 NA TRBV6-5 TRBD2 TGTGCCAGCAGTTCGGGGGGGGCGGCCAAAAACATTCAGTACTTC CASSSGGAAKNIQYF
TRBJ1-2 NA TRBV2 NA TGTGCCAGCAGTGTTACGGGGGACTATGGCTACACCTTC CASSVTGDYGYTF
TRBJ2-2 once TRBV7-9 NA TGTGCCAGCAGCTTAGGGTCGGGGGTCACCGGGGAGCTGTTTTTT CASSLGSGVTGELFF
TRBJ2-2 NA TRBV6-5 TRBD1 TGTGCCAGCAGTTCCGGGACAGTGAACACCGGGGAGCTGTTTTTT CASSSGTVNTGELFF
TRBJ2-7 NA TRBV5-4 NA TGTGCCAGCAGCTTGGCCGAGGGTAACGAGCAGTACTTC CASSLAEGNEQYF
TRBJ2-3 NA TRBV5-4 TRBD2 TGTGCCAGCACTAGGGGTAGCGGGGGCCCAGATACGCAGTATTTT CASTRGSGGPDTQYF
TRBJ1-6 NA TRBV6-5 NA TGTGCCAGCACCCCCAGCACCCATAATTCGCCCCTCCACTTT CASTPSTHNSPLHF
TRBJ1-1 NA TRBV4-1 TRBD1 TGCGCCAGCAGCCAAGGTCAGGGGGCGACCGCTGAAGCTTTCTTT CASSQGQGATAEAFF
TRBJ1-5 NA TRBV10-3 NA TGTGCCATCAGTGACAGGGTGGGCAATCAGCCCCAGCATTTT CAISDRVGNQPQHF
TRBJ2-7 NA TRBV7-8 TRBD1 TGTGCCAGCAGCTTATACGGACAGGGGTCGTACGAGCAGTACTTC CASSLYGQGSYEQYF
TRBJ2-2 NA TRBV7-6 TRBD2 TGTGCCAGCAGCTTAGCGCTAGCGGGGGGTCCGAACACCGGGGAGCTGTTTTTT CASSLALAGGPNTGELFF
TRBJ1-3 once TRBV9 NA TGTGCCAGCAGCTCCCTTGGGGAGAGGTCTGGAAACACCATATATTTT CASSSLGERSGNTIYF
TRBJ1-6 NA TRBV7-9 TRBD1 TGTGCCAGCAGCCCTATCGGGACAGGAGTTTTTTCACCCCTCCACTTT CASSPIGTGVFSPLHF
TRBJ2-3 NA TRBV19 TRBD2 TGTGCCAGTAGCTCTCAGTGGAGCGGGGGGACAGATACGCAGTATTTT CASSSQWSGGTDTQYF
TRBJ2-3 NA TRBV7-2 NA TGTGCCAGCAGCCCCGGACTTCTCTCTAGCACAGATACGCAGTATTTT CASSPGLLSSTDTQYF
TRBJ1-1 NA TRBV5-4 NA TGTGCCAGCAGCTTGGCCCCAAAAGGGGCAGGCTCCCCTGAAGCTTTCTTT CASSLAPKGAGSPEAFF
TRBJ2-3 NA TRBV6-1 NA TGTGCCAGCAGAAAACAGGGAATTGGCACAGATACGCAGTATTTT CASRKQGIGTDTQYF
TRBJ2-2 NA TRBV30 NA TGTGCCTGGAGTGCTGGGCGGACCGGGGAGCTGTTTTTT CAWSAGRTGELFF
TRBJ2-7 few TRBV5-4 NA TGTGCCAGCAGCCCGGACGGCTACGAGCAGTACTTC CASSPDGYEQYF
TRBJ2-1 NA TRBV27 TRBD2 TGTGCCAGCAGTAGGGCGGGAGGGCCCGATGAGCAGTTCTTC CASSRAGGPDEQFF
TRBJ2-3 NA TRBV5-4 NA TGTGCCAGCAGCTTTAAGGAGTACACAGATACGCAGTATTTT CASSFKEYTDTQYF
TRBJ2-3 NA TRBV7-2 TRBD2 TGTGCCAGCAGCAGAGGTAGCGGGGGGGCCACAGATACGCAGTATTTT CASSRGSGGATDTQYF
TRBJ2-3 NA TRBV5-6 NA TGTGCCAGCAGCCTTCGATACGGGGAGTATTTT CASSLRYGEYF
TRBJ1-3 NA TRBV5-6 TRBD1 TGTGCCAGCAGCTTCAGGCTACTACAGGGGGCGAGGGGAAACACCATATATTTT CASSFRLLQGARGNTIYF
TRBJ1-2 NA TRBV2 NA TGTGCCAGCATAAACCCCACAGGGCCTAATGGCTACACCTTC CASINPTGPNGYTF
TRBJ2-2 NA TRBV29-1 TRBD2 TGCAGCGTTGTTCGGGGGGCGAACACCGGGGAGCTGTTTTTT CSVVRGANTGELFF
TRBJ2-2 NA TRBV5-5 NA TGTGCCAGCAGCCTGAAAGCGGGTTTCAACACCGGGGAGCTGTTTTTT CASSLKAGFNTGELFF
TRBJ1-2 NA TRBV19 NA TGTGCCAGTAGTATAGGAGGGAATCCAAGTTATGGCTACACCTTC CASSIGGNPSYGYTF
TRBJ1-6 NA TRBV5-1 NA TGCGCCAGCAGCTCGGAAAGGGGCTCCTATAATTCACCCCTCCACTTT CASSSERGSYNSPLHF
TRBJ2-2 NA TRBV11-3 TRBD1 TGTGCCAGCACTTTTCGGACAGGGAGCGGCACCGGGGAGCTGTTTTTT CASTFRTGSGTGELFF